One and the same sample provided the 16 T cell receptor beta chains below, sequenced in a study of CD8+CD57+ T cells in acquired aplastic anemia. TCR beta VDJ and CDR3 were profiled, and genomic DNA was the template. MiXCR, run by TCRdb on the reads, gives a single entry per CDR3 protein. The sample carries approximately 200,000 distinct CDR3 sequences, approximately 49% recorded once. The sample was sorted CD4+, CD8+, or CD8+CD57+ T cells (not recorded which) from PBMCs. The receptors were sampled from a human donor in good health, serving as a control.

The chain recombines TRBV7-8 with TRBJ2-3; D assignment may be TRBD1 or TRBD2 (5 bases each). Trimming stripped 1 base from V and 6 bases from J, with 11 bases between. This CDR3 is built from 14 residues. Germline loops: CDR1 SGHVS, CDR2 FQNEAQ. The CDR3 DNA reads TGTGCCAGCAGCTTAGTCGGGGCCGGGGATACGCAGTATTTT. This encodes CASSLVGAGDTQYF.

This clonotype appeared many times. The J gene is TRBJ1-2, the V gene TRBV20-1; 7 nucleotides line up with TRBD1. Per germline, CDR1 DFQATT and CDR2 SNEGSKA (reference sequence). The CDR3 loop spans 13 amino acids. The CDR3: CSAPGTDNYGYTF. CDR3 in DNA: TGCAGCGCTCCCGGGACAGACAACTATGGCTACACCTTC.

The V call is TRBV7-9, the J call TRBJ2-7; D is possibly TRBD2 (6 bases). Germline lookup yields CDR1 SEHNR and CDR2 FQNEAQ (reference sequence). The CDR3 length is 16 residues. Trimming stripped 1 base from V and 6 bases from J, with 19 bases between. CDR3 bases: TGTGCCAGCAGCTTAGAGGTGGGGGGTCCCCGCTCCGAGCAGTACTTC. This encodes CASSLEVGGPRSEQYF.

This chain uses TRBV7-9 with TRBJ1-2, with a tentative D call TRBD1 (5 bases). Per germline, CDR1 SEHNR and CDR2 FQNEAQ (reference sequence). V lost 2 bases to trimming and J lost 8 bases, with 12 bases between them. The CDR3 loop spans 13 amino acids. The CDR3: CASSLSQGRGYTF. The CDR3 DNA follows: TGTGCCAGCAGCTTAAGCCAGGGTCGGGGCTACACCTTC.

CDR3 loop: CSARRLAGAHQYF. The CDR3 DNA is TGCAGTGCTAGACGACTAGCGGGAGCCCATCAGTACTTC. The V gene is TRBV20-1, the J gene TRBJ2-4, with 12 bases matching TRBD2. The germline V gene has CDR1 DFQATT and CDR2 SNEGSKA (reference sequence). The CDR3 spans 13 residues. V lost 2 bases, J lost 12 bases, and 5 bases stayed unmatched.

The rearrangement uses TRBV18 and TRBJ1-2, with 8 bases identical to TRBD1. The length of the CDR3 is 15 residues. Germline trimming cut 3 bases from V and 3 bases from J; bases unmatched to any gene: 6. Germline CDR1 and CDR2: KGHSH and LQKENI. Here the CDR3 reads CASSPSQGADYGYTF. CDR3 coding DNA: TGTGCCAGCTCACCGAGTCAGGGGGCGGACTATGGCTACACCTTC.

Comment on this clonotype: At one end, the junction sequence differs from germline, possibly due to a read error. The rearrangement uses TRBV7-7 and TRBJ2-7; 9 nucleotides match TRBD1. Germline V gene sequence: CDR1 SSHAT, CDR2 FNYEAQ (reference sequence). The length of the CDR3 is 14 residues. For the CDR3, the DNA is TGTGCTAGCAGCATCGGGACAGGGCCCTACGAGCAGTACTTC. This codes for CASSIGTGPYEQYF.

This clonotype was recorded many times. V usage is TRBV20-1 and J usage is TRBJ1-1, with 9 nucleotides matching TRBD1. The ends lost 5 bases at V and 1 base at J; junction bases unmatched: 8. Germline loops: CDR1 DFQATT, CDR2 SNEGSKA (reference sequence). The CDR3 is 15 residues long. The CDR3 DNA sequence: TGCAGTGCTTTAACAGGGGGCGCCCAGAACACTGAAGCTTTCTTT. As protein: CSALTGGAQNTEAFF.

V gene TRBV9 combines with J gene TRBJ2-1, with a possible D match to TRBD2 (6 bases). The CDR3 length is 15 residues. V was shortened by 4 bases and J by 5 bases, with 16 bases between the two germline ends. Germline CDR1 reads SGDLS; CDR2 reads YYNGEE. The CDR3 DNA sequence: TGTGCCAGCAGCTCCCCCGGGACGGGAGACAATGAGCAGTTCTTC. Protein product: CASSSPGTGDNEQFF.

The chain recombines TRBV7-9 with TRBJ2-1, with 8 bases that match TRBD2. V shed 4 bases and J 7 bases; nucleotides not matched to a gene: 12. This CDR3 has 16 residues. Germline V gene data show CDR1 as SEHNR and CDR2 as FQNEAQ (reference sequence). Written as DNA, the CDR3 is TGTGCCAGCAGCTCGACCGGGGGGGCCGGTTTGAATGAGCAGTTCTTC. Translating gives CASSSTGGAGLNEQFF.

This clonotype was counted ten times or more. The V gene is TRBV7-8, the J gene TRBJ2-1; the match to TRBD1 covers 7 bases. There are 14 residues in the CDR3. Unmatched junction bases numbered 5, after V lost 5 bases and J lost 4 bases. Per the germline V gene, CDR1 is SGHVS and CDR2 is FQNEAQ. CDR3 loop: CASSEGQDYNEQFF. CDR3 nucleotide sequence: TGTGCCAGCAGCGAAGGACAGGATTACAATGAGCAGTTCTTC.

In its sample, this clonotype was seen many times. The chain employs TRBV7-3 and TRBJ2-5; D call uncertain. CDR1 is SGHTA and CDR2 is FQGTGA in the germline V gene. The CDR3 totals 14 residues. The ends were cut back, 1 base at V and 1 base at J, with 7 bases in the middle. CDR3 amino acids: CASSLNGIQETQYF. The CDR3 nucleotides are TGTGCCAGCAGCTTAAATGGGATCCAAGAGACCCAGTACTTC. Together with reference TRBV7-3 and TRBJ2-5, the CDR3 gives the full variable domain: GAGVSQTPSNKVTEKGKYVELRCDPISGHTALYWYRQSLGQGPEFLIYFQGTGAADDSGLPNDRFFAVRPEGSVSTLKIQRTERGDSAVYLCASSLNGIQETQYFGPGTRLLVL.

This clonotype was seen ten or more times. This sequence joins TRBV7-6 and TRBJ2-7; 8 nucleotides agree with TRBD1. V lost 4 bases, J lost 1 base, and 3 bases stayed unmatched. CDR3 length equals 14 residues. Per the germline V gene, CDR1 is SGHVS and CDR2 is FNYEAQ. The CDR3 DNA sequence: TGTGCCAGCAGCTCCAGACAGGGGTCCTACGAGCAGTACTTC. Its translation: CASSSRQGSYEQYF.

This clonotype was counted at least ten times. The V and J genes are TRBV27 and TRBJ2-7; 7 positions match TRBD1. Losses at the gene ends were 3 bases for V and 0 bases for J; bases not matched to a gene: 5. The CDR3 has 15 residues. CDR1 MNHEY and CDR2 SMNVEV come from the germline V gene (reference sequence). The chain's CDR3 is CASSFTGVGSYEQYF. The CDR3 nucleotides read TGTGCCAGCAGTTTTACAGGGGTAGGCTCCTACGAGCAGTACTTC.

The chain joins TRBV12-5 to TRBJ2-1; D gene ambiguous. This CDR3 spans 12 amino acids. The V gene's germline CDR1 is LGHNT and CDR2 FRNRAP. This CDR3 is CASSSTVNEQFF. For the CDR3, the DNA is TGTGCCAGCAGTTCGACGGTGAATGAGCAGTTCTTC.

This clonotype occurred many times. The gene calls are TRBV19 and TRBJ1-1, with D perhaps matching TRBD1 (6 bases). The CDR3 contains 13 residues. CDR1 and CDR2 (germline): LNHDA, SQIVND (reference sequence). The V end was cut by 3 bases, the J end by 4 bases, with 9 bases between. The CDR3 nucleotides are TGTGCCAGTAGTATGGGAGGGGGCACTGAAGCTTTCTTT. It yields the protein CASSMGGGTEAFF.